The TCR beta chain described here comes from a study of PD-L1 blockade in urothelial cancer. Time point described: pretreatment peripheral blood. Sequencing was performed with immunoSEQ multiplex PCR; in TCRdb, only in-frame clones are kept and a portion is missing. The sample holds more than 15,000 clones; around 91% are singletons and the top ten take roughly 13%. CDR3 length equals 14 residues. The junction had 2 bases not matched to a gene; V was cut back by 3 bases and J by 3 bases. Germline V CDR1 and CDR2: SGHRS, YFSETQ. The chain uses TRBV5-1 and TRBJ1-4; 7 bases agree with TRBD1. Specimen: PBMCs, collected around atezolizumab (anti-PD-L1) treatment. The TCR originated in a man in his 70s with urothelial cancer. Here the CDR3 DNA reads TGCGCCAGCAGCTCGACAGGGTCTAATGAAAAACTGTTTTTT. Translating it yields CASSSTGSNEKLFF.